A selection of T cell receptor beta chains follows, all from one sample in a study of T cell changes during pregnancy in multiple sclerosis. Libraries were prepared by immunoSEQ multiplex PCR; TCRdb keeps only in-frame clonotypes and omits some of them. Of about 8,500 clones listed, 87% are singletons. Sample: CD8+ T cells from peripheral blood mononuclear cells, taken in the first trimester of pregnancy. These receptors all come from a female donor in good health, enrolled as a control in a pregnancy study. CDR3s include the opening cysteine and the closing phenylalanine or tryptophan. A D gene is named only where the DNA matches it firmly. Some rows mark clone size as missing; the rest say once, few, many or name a class of expanded clone.

d_call | j_call | v_call | clone_size | cdr3_aa | cdr3_nt
- | TRBJ1-1 | TRBV2 | - | CASRGTEAFF | TGTGCCAGCCGGGGGACTGAAGCTTTCTTT
- | TRBJ2-7 | TRBV19 | - | CASSIGQGPSYEQYF | TGTGCCAGTAGTATAGGGCAGGGCCCCTCCTACGAGCAGTACTTC
TRBD2 | TRBJ2-1 | TRBV2 | - | CASSARSGGMNEQFF | TGTGCCAGCTCCGCCCGTAGCGGGGGGATGAATGAGCAGTTCTTC
- | TRBJ2-1 | TRBV4-2 | - | CASSQDRLGSYNEQFF | TGTGCCAGCAGCCAAGATAGGCTAGGCTCCTACAATGAGCAGTTCTTC
- | TRBJ2-1 | TRBV6-9 | - | CASSYNRSSYNEQFF | TGTGCCAGCAGTTACAATAGGAGCTCCTACAATGAGCAGTTCTTC
- | TRBJ2-7 | TRBV6-6 | - | CASSLDTSSYEQYF | TGTGCCAGCAGTTTGGACACCAGCTCCTACGAGCAGTACTTC
- | TRBJ2-1 | TRBV2 | - | CASRTRGTYNEQFF | TGTGCCAGCAGGACAAGGGGAACTTACAATGAGCAGTTCTTC
- | TRBJ2-7 | TRBV2 | - | CASSLDRDYYEQYF | TGTGCCAGCAGTCTGGACAGGGACTACTACGAGCAGTACTTC
TRBD2 | TRBJ2-1 | TRBV19 | - | CASSLAGGSYEQFF | TGTGCCAGTAGTCTAGCGGGAGGCTCATATGAGCAGTTCTTC
TRBD1 | TRBJ2-5 | TRBV7-8 | - | CASRLTGGDETQYF | TGTGCCAGCAGACTAACAGGGGGCGACGAGACCCAGTACTTC
- | TRBJ2-3 | TRBV15 | - | CATSRVQGSGADTQYF | TGTGCCACCAGCAGAGTCCAGGGGAGCGGTGCAGATACGCAGTATTTT
TRBD1 | TRBJ2-7 | TRBV4-1 | - | CASSLGTGLVEQYF | TGCGCCAGCAGCCTCGGGACAGGGCTTGTCGAGCAGTACTTC
- | TRBJ1-2 | TRBV7-2 | - | CASSPPGADNYGYTF | TGTGCCAGCAGCCCCCCTGGGGCCGATAACTATGGCTACACCTTC
- | TRBJ1-6 | TRBV5-8 | - | CASSEPGNSPLHF | TGTGCCAGCAGCGAACCAGGGAATTCACCCCTCCACTTT
TRBD1 | TRBJ2-1 | TRBV29-1 | - | CSGGWTGEQFF | TGCAGCGGGGGCTGGACAGGGGAGCAGTTCTTC
TRBD1 | TRBJ2-6 | TRBV6-4 | - | CASSDRDSAGANVLTF | TGTGCCAGCAGTGACCGGGACAGTGCTGGGGCCAACGTCCTGACTTTC
- | TRBJ1-2 | TRBV6-5 | - | CASSHSGGYTF | TGTGCCAGCAGCCACTCCGGTGGCTACACCTTC
- | TRBJ2-1 | TRBV2 | - | CASSEDSSYNEQFF | TGTGCCAGCAGTGAAGACAGCTCCTACAATGAGCAGTTCTTC
- | TRBJ1-2 | TRBV5-1 | - | CASTNLGTDGYTF | TGCGCCAGCACCAACCTCGGGACTGATGGCTACACCTTC
TRBD1 | TRBJ1-5 | TRBV19 | - | CASSIGDRGKQPQHF | TGTGCCAGTAGTATAGGGGACAGGGGTAAGCAGCCCCAGCATTTT
TRBD2 | TRBJ2-7 | TRBV2 | - | CASRGLGVYEQYF | TGTGCCAGCAGGGGACTAGGGGTGTACGAGCAGTACTTC
- | TRBJ1-2 | TRBV10-1 | - | CASSEYRDDRGYGYTF | TGCGCCAGCAGTGAGTACAGGGACGACCGAGGCTATGGCTACACCTTC
- | TRBJ2-3 | TRBV29-1 | - | CSVRPSFADTQYF | TGCAGCGTTCGGCCTAGTTTCGCAGATACGCAGTATTTT
TRBD1 | TRBJ2-3 | TRBV14 | - | CASSQRDRGFADTQYF | TGTGCCAGCAGCCAAAGGGACAGGGGGTTCGCAGATACGCAGTATTTT
TRBD1 | TRBJ1-2 | TRBV27 | - | CASSLDRANYGYTF | TGTGCCAGCAGTCTAGACAGGGCTAACTATGGCTACACCTTC
TRBD2 | TRBJ2-5 | TRBV19 | - | CASNPSGLLVIETQYF | TGTGCCAGTAATCCTAGCGGCCTACTAGTCATAGAGACCCAGTACTTC
TRBD2 | TRBJ2-5 | TRBV6-5 | - | CASSYSGLAGGETQYF | TGTGCCAGCAGTTACTCGGGACTAGCGGGAGGGGAGACCCAGTACTTC
- | TRBJ2-6 | TRBV6-4 | once | CASSDPRSGANVLTF | TGTGCCAGCAGTGACCCCCGCTCTGGGGCCAACGTCCTGACTTTC
- | TRBJ2-2 | TRBV21-1 | once | CASSPLGQGDWAGELFF | TGTGCCAGCAGCCCCCTGGGACAGGGGGATTGGGCCGGGGAGCTGTTTTTT
TRBD2 | TRBJ2-5 | TRBV27 | - | CASTGGGPRETQYF | TGTGCCAGCACCGGCGGGGGGCCCCGAGAGACCCAGTACTTC
TRBD1 | TRBJ1-1 | TRBV5-4 | - | CASSLVGGYTEAFF | TGTGCCAGCAGCTTAGTAGGGGGCTACACTGAAGCTTTCTTT
- | TRBJ2-7 | TRBV9 | - | CARGRYEQYF | TGTGCCAGGGGGCGATACGAGCAGTACTTC
- | TRBJ2-2 | TRBV7-9 | - | CASSIAPVGAGELFF | TGTGCCAGCAGCATTGCCCCGGTAGGGGCCGGGGAGCTGTTTTTT
TRBD2 | TRBJ2-2 | TRBV4-1 | - | CASSGASGYTGELFF | TGCGCCAGCAGCGGGGCTAGCGGCTACACCGGGGAGCTGTTTTTT
- | TRBJ1-5 | TRBV27 | - | CASSLTHYQPQHF | TGTGCCAGCAGTTTAACTCACTATCAGCCCCAGCATTTT
- | TRBJ2-2 | TRBV29-1 | - | CSVEPGNTGELFF | TGCAGCGTTGAACCAGGGAACACCGGGGAGCTGTTTTTT
TRBD2 | TRBJ2-1 | TRBV27 | - | CASSPTSETYNEQFF | TGTGCCAGCAGCCCAACTAGCGAAACCTACAATGAGCAGTTCTTC
TRBD1 | TRBJ2-7 | TRBV6-1 | - | CASSEGTGGSYEQYF | TGTGCCAGCAGTGAAGGGACAGGGGGCTCCTACGAGCAGTACTTC
TRBD2 | TRBJ2-5 | TRBV4-2 | - | CASSQEPSGGGETQYF | TGTGCCAGCAGCCAAGAACCCAGCGGGGGTGGGGAGACCCAGTACTTC
- | TRBJ1-1 | TRBV5-1 | - | CASSLWDTQNTEAFF | TGCGCCAGCAGCTTGTGGGACACGCAGAACACTGAAGCTTTCTTT
- | TRBJ2-2 | TRBV19 | - | CASSIPTGELFF | TGTGCCAGTAGTATCCCAACCGGGGAGCTGTTTTTT
- | TRBJ1-1 | TRBV19 | - | CASSWTPNTEAFF | TGTGCCAGTAGTTGGACACCAAACACTGAAGCTTTCTTT
TRBD1 | TRBJ1-4 | TRBV29-1 | - | CSALGQGGLFF | TGCAGCGCCCTGGGACAGGGCGGGTTGTTTTTT
TRBD1 | TRBJ2-7 | TRBV4-1 | - | CASSLRTGLYEQYF | TGCGCCAGCAGCCTTAGGACAGGACTCTACGAGCAGTACTTC
TRBD1 | TRBJ1-5 | TRBV5-6 | - | CASTARGQGGHQPQHF | TGTGCCAGCACCGCTCGAGGGCAGGGGGGCCATCAGCCCCAGCATTTT
TRBD1 | TRBJ2-7 | TRBV28 | - | CASSSTDRENYEQYF | TGTGCCAGCAGTTCGACGGACAGGGAGAACTACGAGCAGTACTTC
- | TRBJ2-7 | TRBV6-1 | - | CASSEEEAKPYEQYF | TGTGCCAGCAGTGAAGAAGAGGCTAAACCCTACGAGCAGTACTTC
TRBD1 | TRBJ1-4 | TRBV2 | - | CASRSPGQGGLNEKLFF | TGTGCCAGCAGGAGCCCGGGACAGGGGGGGCTTAATGAAAAACTGTTTTTT
- | TRBJ1-1 | TRBV30 | - | CAWMVGPNTEAFF | TGTGCCTGGATGGTGGGCCCGAACACTGAAGCTTTCTTT